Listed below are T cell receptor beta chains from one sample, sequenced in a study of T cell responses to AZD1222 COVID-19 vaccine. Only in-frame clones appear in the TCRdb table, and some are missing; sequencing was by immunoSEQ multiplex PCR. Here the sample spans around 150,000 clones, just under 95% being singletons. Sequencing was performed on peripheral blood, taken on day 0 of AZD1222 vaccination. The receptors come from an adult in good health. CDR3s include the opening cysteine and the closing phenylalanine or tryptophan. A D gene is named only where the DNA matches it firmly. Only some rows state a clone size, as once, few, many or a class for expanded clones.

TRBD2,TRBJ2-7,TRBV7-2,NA,TGTGCCAGCAGCTTAGGGACTAGCGGGAGGGCCGACGAGCAGTACTTC,CASSLGTSGRADEQYF
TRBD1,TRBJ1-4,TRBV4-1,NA,TGCGCCAGCAGCCAACCGGGACAGGGGGACCGAAAACTGTTTTTT,CASSQPGQGDRKLFF
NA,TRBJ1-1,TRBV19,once,TGTGCCAGTAGTACGGGCGGGAACACTGAAGCTTTCTTT,CASSTGGNTEAFF
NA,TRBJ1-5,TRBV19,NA,TGTGCCAGTAGAACCGCCGAGGGACCCCAGCATTTT,CASRTAEGPQHF
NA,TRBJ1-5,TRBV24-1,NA,TGTGCCACCAGTGGTACCAGCAATCAGCCCCAGCATTTT,CATSGTSNQPQHF
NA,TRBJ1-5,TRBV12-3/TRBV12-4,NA,TGTGCCAGCAGTTTAGGGACAGTCCAGCCCCAGCATTTT,CASSLGTVQPQHF
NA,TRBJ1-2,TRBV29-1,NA,TGCAGCGTTGAGCCACATAACTATGGCTACACCTTC,CSVEPHNYGYTF
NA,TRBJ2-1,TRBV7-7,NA,TGTGCTAGCAGGGGATCCGCCGGGGACTACAATGAGCAGTTCTTC,CASRGSAGDYNEQFF
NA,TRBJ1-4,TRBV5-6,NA,TGTGCCAGCAGCTTTGGGGTAGAAGGGGAAAAACTGTTTTTT,CASSFGVEGEKLFF
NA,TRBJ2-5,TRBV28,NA,TGTGCCAGCAGTTCCACAGGGCAAGAGACCCAGTACTTC,CASSSTGQETQYF
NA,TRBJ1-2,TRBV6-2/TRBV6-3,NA,TGTGCCAGCAGTTACCTGAGAGCCAGTAACTATGGCTACACCTTC,CASSYLRASNYGYTF
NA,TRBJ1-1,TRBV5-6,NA,TGTGCCAGCAGCTACAGGCACACTGAAGCTTTCTTT,CASSYRHTEAFF
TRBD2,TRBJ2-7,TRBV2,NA,TGTGCCAGCATTGGGACTAGCGGGAAGAACTCCTACGAGCAGTACTTC,CASIGTSGKNSYEQYF
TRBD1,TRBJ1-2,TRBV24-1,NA,TGTGCCACCAGTGACGCGGGACAGCCTAACTATGGCTACACCTTC,CATSDAGQPNYGYTF
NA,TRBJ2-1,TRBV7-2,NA,TGTGCCAGCAGCGCCGGGGCCTCCTACAATGAGCAGTTCTTC,CASSAGASYNEQFF
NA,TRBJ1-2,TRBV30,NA,TGTGCCTGGAGAATACGGTACTATGGCTACACCTTC,CAWRIRYYGYTF
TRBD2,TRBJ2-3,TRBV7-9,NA,TGTGCCAGCTGCAGCGGGGGGCCTGATACGCAGTATTTT,CASCSGGPDTQYF
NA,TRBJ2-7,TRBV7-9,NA,TGTGCCAGCAGCTTAAGCGGCCTCTCCTACGAGCAGTACTTC,CASSLSGLSYEQYF
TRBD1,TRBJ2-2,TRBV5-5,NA,TGTGCCAGCAGCTACGACAGGGGGGGCACCGGGGAGCTGTTTTTT,CASSYDRGGTGELFF
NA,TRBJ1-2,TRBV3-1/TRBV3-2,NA,TGTGCCAGCAGCCTGGACGGCCTCTATGGCGGCTACACCTTC,CASSLDGLYGGYTF
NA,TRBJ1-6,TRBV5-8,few,TGTGCCAGCAGCCAACGTTATTCACCCCTCCACTTT,CASSQRYSPLHF
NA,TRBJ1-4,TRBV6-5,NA,TGTGCCAGCAGGAGAACTAATGAAAAACTGTTTTTT,CASRRTNEKLFF
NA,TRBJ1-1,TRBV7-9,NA,TGTGCCAGCAGCCCATTTGAGGTAAGAGGCACTGAAGCTTTCTTT,CASSPFEVRGTEAFF
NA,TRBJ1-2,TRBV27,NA,TGTGCCAGCAGTTTAACGGGGGGCGGAGGCTACACCTTC,CASSLTGGGGYTF
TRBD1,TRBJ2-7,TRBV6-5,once,TGTGCCAGCAGTTATCGGGACAGGGGTACCTACGAGCAGTACTTC,CASSYRDRGTYEQYF
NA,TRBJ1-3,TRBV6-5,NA,TGTGCCAGCAGAAGTCAGGGACTTGGGGGAAACACCATATATTTT,CASRSQGLGGNTIYF
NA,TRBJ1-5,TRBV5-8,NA,TGTGCCAGCAGCTTGGGGTCTCAGCCCCAGCATTTT,CASSLGSQPQHF
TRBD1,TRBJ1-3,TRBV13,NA,TGTGCCAGCAGCCCAGGGGGGGCTGGAAACACCATATATTTT,CASSPGGAGNTIYF
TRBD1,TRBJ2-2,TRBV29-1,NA,TGCAGCGTTGAGGCAGGGGGCAACACCGGGGAGCTGTTTTTT,CSVEAGGNTGELFF
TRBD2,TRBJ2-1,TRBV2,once,TGTGCCAGCAGTGCCGCGGGGGGATTACAGAAGCAGTTCTTC,CASSAAGGLQKQFF
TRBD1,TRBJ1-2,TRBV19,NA,TGTGCCAGTAGTGCGGCCGGGACAGGACACTATGGCTACACCTTC,CASSAAGTGHYGYTF
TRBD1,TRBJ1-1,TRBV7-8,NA,TGTGCCAGCAGCATCGACAGGGGGCACCCCAAGGACACTGAAGCTTTCTTT,CASSIDRGHPKDTEAFF
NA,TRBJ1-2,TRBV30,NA,TGTGCCTGGAGTGTACTAATCAACGACTATGGCTACACCTTC,CAWSVLINDYGYTF
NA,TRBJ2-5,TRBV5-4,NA,TGTGCCAGCAGCGTGGACTTAGCAGGGGAGACCCAGTACTTC,CASSVDLAGETQYF
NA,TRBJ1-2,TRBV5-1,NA,TGCGCCAGCAGCTTGGAAACCCGCTATGGCTACACCTTC,CASSLETRYGYTF
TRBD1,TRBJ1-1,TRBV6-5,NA,TGTGCCAGCAGTTACCAGGGGGTGAACACTGAAGCTTTCTTT,CASSYQGVNTEAFF
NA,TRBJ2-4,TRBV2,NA,TGTGCCAGCATAGCTTGGGAGGAGGGCAAAAACATTCAGTACTTC,CASIAWEEGKNIQYF
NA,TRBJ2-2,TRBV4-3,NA,TGCGCCAGCAGCCACAACACCGGGGAGCTGTTTTTT,CASSHNTGELFF
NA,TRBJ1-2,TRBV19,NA,TGTGCCAGTAGTATAACACGAGATGGCTACACCTTC,CASSITRDGYTF
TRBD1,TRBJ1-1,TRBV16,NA,TGTGCCAGCAGCCAATCCGTGGACAGGGCGAACACTGAAGCTTTCTTT,CASSQSVDRANTEAFF
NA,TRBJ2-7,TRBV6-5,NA,TGTGCCAGCAGGGGGGACCTTTTCGAGGAGTACTTC,CASRGDLFEEYF
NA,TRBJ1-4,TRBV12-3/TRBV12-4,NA,TGTGCCAGCAGTCAGGACGGGAATGAAAAACTGTTTTTT,CASSQDGNEKLFF
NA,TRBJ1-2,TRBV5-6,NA,TGTGCCAGCAGCTTGGCGGGCCGACGGGGCCACTATGGCTACACCTTC,CASSLAGRRGHYGYTF
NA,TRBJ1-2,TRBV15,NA,TGTGCCACCAGCAGAGGGTACGGGACCGGAGGCTACACCTTC,CATSRGYGTGGYTF
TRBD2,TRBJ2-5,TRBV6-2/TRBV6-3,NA,TGTGCCAGCAGTTACAGAACGGGAGGGCCTCGAGAGACCCAGTACTTC,CASSYRTGGPRETQYF
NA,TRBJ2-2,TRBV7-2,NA,TGTGCCAGCAGCTTTTCCCGGGGGAACACCGGGGAGCTGTTTTTT,CASSFSRGNTGELFF
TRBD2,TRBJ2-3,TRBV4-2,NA,TGTGCCAGCAGCCAAGAAGACGGGACTAGCGGGACGATTCATACGCAGTATTTT,CASSQEDGTSGTIHTQYF
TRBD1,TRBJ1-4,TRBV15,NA,TGTGCCACCAGCAAGAACAGGGGTAATAATGAAAAACTGTTTTTT,CATSKNRGNNEKLFF
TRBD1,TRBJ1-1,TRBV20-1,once,TGCAGTGCTAGTGGGTTCAGGGGGCCGAACACTGAAGCTTTCTTT,CSASGFRGPNTEAFF
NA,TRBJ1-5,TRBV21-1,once,TGTGCCAGCAGCAACGCCGCATTCCGGGCCAGGAATCAGCCCCAGCATTTT,CASSNAAFRARNQPQHF
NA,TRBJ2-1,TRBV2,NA,TGTGCCAGCAGAAGTAGCGGTGAGCAGTTCTTC,CASRSSGEQFF
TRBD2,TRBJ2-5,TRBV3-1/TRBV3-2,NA,TGTGCCAGCAGCCTGCGGACTAGCGGGGCGAGGGAGACCCAGTACTTC,CASSLRTSGARETQYF
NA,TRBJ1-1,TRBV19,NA,TGTGCCAGTAGTGGGGGGCGCGGGACTGAAGCTTTCTTT,CASSGGRGTEAFF
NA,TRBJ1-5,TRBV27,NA,TGTGCCAGCAGTATAAAGCGAAGCAATCAGCCCCAGCATTTT,CASSIKRSNQPQHF
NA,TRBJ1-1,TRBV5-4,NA,TGTGCCAGCAGCTTGGGGGCAGGAGGGGCTTTCTTT,CASSLGAGGAFF
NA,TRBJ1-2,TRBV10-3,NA,TGTGCCATCAGTGATGTCCTGGGGAAGTGGACCTTC,CAISDVLGKWTF
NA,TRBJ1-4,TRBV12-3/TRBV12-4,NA,TGTGCCAGCAGTTTGGAGGGTGGGGGAAAACTGTTTTTT,CASSLEGGGKLFF